This T cell receptor beta chain was sequenced in a study of identical twins. With respect to this clonotype: The antigen remains unidentified.

The CDR3 totals 15 residues. The ends were cut back, 5 bases at V and 5 bases at J, with 18 bases in the middle. The germline CDR1 and CDR2 sequences are LNHDA and SQIVND (reference sequence). Each CDR3 protein gets one entry after TCRdb re-called the 5' RACE reads with MiXCR. The sample includes hundreds of thousands of distinct CDR3 sequences, around 8.6% seen only once; the top ten take 0.75% to 1%. The study, taken as a whole, reports: With monozygotic twins, out-of-frame TCR alpha sharing exceeded what models estimated. While abundant cord blood beta clonotypes carried fewer insertions, memory repertoires showed no such pattern. Out-of-frame beta chain sequences displayed weaker excess sharing between twins. Out-of-frame alpha sequences shared between twins exhibited an excess of low generation probability.

The sample was also linked to a second study, of yellow fever vaccine responses in identical twins.

The chain links TRBV19 to TRBJ1-1, with D possibly matching TRBD1 (6 bases). Sequenced: PBMCs. This receptor was taken from a woman younger than 30 in good health. The DNA for the CDR3 is TGTGCCAGTAGTTCCACAGGGCTCGGGGGAACTGAAGCTTTCTTT. It codes for CASSSTGLGGTEAFF.